This section outlines one TCR beta chain sequence together with its context. Its antigen is currently unknown. TCRdb passed the 5' RACE reads through MiXCR, listing each CDR3 protein once. Among about 210,000 distinct CDR3 sequences listed, around 3.1% were seen once. These data belong to a study of T cells after yellow fever vaccination. Study findings and constraints: Most primary-vaccination clones recurred post-booster (roughly 96% CD4, around 90% CD8). Any FACS-sorted repertoire could hold abundant clonotypes that contaminate it from the bulk population.

CDR1 is SGHRS and CDR2 is YFSETQ in the germline V gene. The CDR3 spans 15 residues. Trimming shortened V by 0 bases and J by 8 bases, and 15 bases separated the two germline ends. The receptor's source is a man aged 18 to 35 who received the YFV17D yellow fever vaccine. V and J are TRBV5-1 and TRBJ2-1, with a weak D call TRBD2 (6 bases). The sequencing here drew on CD4+ T cells sorted from PBMCs, taken 10 days after the yellow fever booster vaccination. The CDR3 DNA reads TGCGCCAGCAGCTTGGAGGGGCCACCGGGGGATGAGCAGTTCTTC. This sequence encodes CASSLEGPPGDEQFF.